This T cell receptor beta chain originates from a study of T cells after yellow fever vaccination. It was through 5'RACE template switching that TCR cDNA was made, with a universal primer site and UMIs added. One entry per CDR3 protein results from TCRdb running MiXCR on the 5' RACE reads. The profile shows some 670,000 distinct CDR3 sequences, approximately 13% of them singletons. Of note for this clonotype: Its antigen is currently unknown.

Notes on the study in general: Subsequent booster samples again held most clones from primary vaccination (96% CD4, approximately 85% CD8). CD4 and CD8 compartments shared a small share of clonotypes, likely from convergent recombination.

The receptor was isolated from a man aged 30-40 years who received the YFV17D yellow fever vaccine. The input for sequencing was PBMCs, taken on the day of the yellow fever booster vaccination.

The CDR3 sequence is CASSTVHQETQYF. CDR3 DNA sequence: TGTGCCAGTAGCACCGTTCATCAAGAGACCCAGTACTTC. This chain uses TRBV19 with TRBJ2-5, with no clear D. The germline gives CDR1 LNHDA, CDR2 SQIVND (reference sequence). V lost 6 bases and J 2 bases, leaving 10 bases between the germline ends. CDR3 length equals 13 residues.